The entry below describes one TCR beta chain. This entry comes from a study of blood T cell repertoires in COVID-19. Study details: Sources were T cells, B-cell-depleted T cells, or PBMCs; the material itself was cDNA or gDNA.

CDR1 is SGHRS, CDR2 YFSETQ, per germline. Trimming removed 0 bases at V and 3 bases at J, with 13 bases between. CDR3 length: 15 residues. Authors' analysis steps: The assay estimated nucleated cells by amplifying reference gene primers. This table comes from immunoSEQ multiplex PCR, and its TCRdb copy is limited to in-frame clones, with some not included. V and J calls and clone size are as listed in that table; D and trimming were resolved from the DNA. The table includes about 380,000 clones, about 85% detected once. The source of this sequence is a woman aged 18-29 years with acute or convalescent COVID-19. The sequencing input was peripheral blood. The gene calls are TRBV5-1 and TRBJ2-7, with D possibly TRBD2 on 5 matching bases. In DNA, the CDR3 is TGCGCCAGCAGCTTGGAGGACTCCCCCCACTACGAGCAGTACTTC. This gives the protein CASSLEDSPHYEQYF.